The rows below give T cell receptor beta chains drawn from one sample of a study of Ad26.COV2.S vaccination and SARS-CoV-2 variants. Repertoires were generated with immunoSEQ multiplex PCR, while TCRdb's copy carries only in-frame clones and drops some. The table includes a few hundred thousand clones, 90% detected once. The sample here was peripheral blood, taken in a trial of Ad26.COV2.S vaccine versus placebo. The origin of the receptors is a person aged 18 to 65 who received the Ad26.COV2.S COVID-19 vaccine or a placebo. CDR3s include the opening cysteine and the closing phenylalanine or tryptophan. A D gene is named only where the DNA matches it firmly. A clone size is listed for some rows: how often the clone was seen (once, few, many), or a class if it is expanded.

j_call	v_call	d_call	clone_size	cdr3_nt	cdr3_aa
TRBJ2-3	TRBV7-9	TRBD1	.	TGTGCCAGCAGCTTAGCGATAGCACGGGACAGGGGATATACAGATACGCAGTATTTT	CASSLAIARDRGYTDTQYF
TRBJ1-2	TRBV7-9	TRBD1	.	TGTGCCAGCACACAGACAGGGCCTAACTATGGCTACACCTTC	CASTQTGPNYGYTF
TRBJ1-1	TRBV7-9	TRBD1	.	TGTGCCAGCAGCTCAGACAGGGGGCTGGGCACTGAAGCTTTCTTT	CASSSDRGLGTEAFF
TRBJ2-3	TRBV27	.	.	TGTGCCAGCAGTAGCGCAGATACGCAGTATTTT	CASSSADTQYF
TRBJ2-7	TRBV18	TRBD2	.	TGTGCCAGCTCACTCGGGACTAGCGTTACCTACGAGCAGTACTTC	CASSLGTSVTYEQYF
TRBJ1-1	TRBV27	TRBD1	.	TGTGCCAGCAGTTTAGGACAGGTAGACACTGAAGCTTTCTTT	CASSLGQVDTEAFF
TRBJ1-1	TRBV6-5	.	.	TGTGCCAGCAGAAAACCGACGGTTCTGAACACTGAAGCTTTCTTT	CASRKPTVLNTEAFF
TRBJ2-1	TRBV6-2/TRBV6-3	.	once	TGTGCCAGCAGTTACTCGGGGTTGTACAATGAGCAGTTCTTC	CASSYSGLYNEQFF
TRBJ1-1	TRBV27	.	.	TGTGCCAGCAGCCGGGTACGGCAGGGCCTAGCTTTCTTT	CASSRVRQGLAFF
TRBJ1-2	TRBV6-5	.	.	TGTGCCAGCAGTTACTCGGGATACGGGATCGATGGCTACACCTTC	CASSYSGYGIDGYTF
TRBJ2-2	TRBV19	.	.	TGTGCCAGTAGTTCCCGTCCCCCTCCAAACACCGGGGAGCTGTTTTTT	CASSSRPPPNTGELFF
TRBJ2-3	TRBV20-1	.	.	TGCAGTGCTAGAGAGGCGAGCAGACAGTATTTT	CSAREASRQYF
TRBJ1-5	TRBV5-1	.	.	TGCGCCAGCAGCTTGTCTGGACAGCCCCAGCATTTT	CASSLSGQPQHF
TRBJ2-1	TRBV28	.	.	TGTGCCAGCTGGACGGGAGCCAATGAGCAGTTCTTC	CASWTGANEQFF
TRBJ1-4	TRBV4-3	.	.	TGCGCCAGCAGCCAAGACAGAAATGAAAAACTGTTTTTT	CASSQDRNEKLFF
TRBJ2-1	TRBV7-9	.	.	TGTGCCAGCAGCCGTCTGGAGTACTACAATGAGCAGTTCTTC	CASSRLEYYNEQFF
TRBJ1-5	TRBV2	.	.	TGTGCCAGCTGTACGTATAGCAATCAGCCCCAGCATTTT	CASCTYSNQPQHF
TRBJ2-7	TRBV6-2/TRBV6-3	.	.	TGTGCCAGCAGCAAGGGGGGGGGCCGAGGCTACGAGCAGTACTTC	CASSKGGGRGYEQYF
TRBJ2-1	TRBV6-1	.	few	TGTGCCAGCAGTGAACCGGGACTCTCCTACAATGAGCAGTTCTTC	CASSEPGLSYNEQFF
TRBJ1-5	TRBV6-2/TRBV6-3	.	once	TGTGCCAGCAGTTACGCTGCCGGCTCCAATCAGCCCCAGCATTTT	CASSYAAGSNQPQHF
TRBJ1-2	TRBV18	.	.	TGTGCCAGCTCACCCCAGATGGACAGAGGGGGGAATGGCTACACCTTC	CASSPQMDRGGNGYTF
TRBJ1-6	TRBV5-1	.	.	TGCGCCAGCAGCTCCACACCTGAAGGGAGTAATTCACCCCTCCACTTT	CASSSTPEGSNSPLHF
TRBJ1-4	TRBV6-6	.	.	TGTGCCAGCAGTTTTTCAATGACAGCCCCGGGACTGTTTTTT	CASSFSMTAPGLFF
TRBJ2-2	TRBV13	TRBD1	.	TGTGCCAGCAGCTCCGACAGGGATGACGGGGAGCTGTTTTTT	CASSSDRDDGELFF
TRBJ2-1	TRBV30	TRBD2	.	TGTGCCTGGAGCCGAGACGGACTAGCGGTTAATGAGCAGTTCTTC	CAWSRDGLAVNEQFF
TRBJ2-1	TRBV7-9	.	.	TGTGCCAGCAGCCTCACGGACGGTTCGGAGCAGTTCTTC	CASSLTDGSEQFF
TRBJ2-2	TRBV9	TRBD2	.	TGTGCCAGCAGCGTAGGATTAGCGGGGGGGCCTTCGAACACCGGGGAGCTGTTTTTT	CASSVGLAGGPSNTGELFF
TRBJ1-2	TRBV28	TRBD1	.	TGTGCCAGCAGAGGACAGGGCCCAAAATATGGCTACACCTTC	CASRGQGPKYGYTF
TRBJ1-2	TRBV7-9	.	.	TGTGCCAGCAGCTTGGAGACAGGCAACTATGGCTACACCTTC	CASSLETGNYGYTF
TRBJ2-1	TRBV3-1/TRBV3-2	TRBD2	.	TGTGCCAGCAGCCAAGACAGCGCGGGAGTGGGAAATGAGCAGTTCTTC	CASSQDSAGVGNEQFF
TRBJ1-6	TRBV27	TRBD1	.	TGTGCCAGCAGTTTTCTGGGCGGGACAGGGGATTCACCCCTCCACTTT	CASSFLGGTGDSPLHF
TRBJ1-2	TRBV19	.	.	TGTGCCAGTAGTATTGGAGGCAGCCACTATGGCTACACCTTC	CASSIGGSHYGYTF
TRBJ2-5	TRBV4-2	.	.	TGTGCCAGCAGCCAAATTGGAGGCTCCCTGCGGGAGACCCAGTACTTC	CASSQIGGSLRETQYF
TRBJ1-1	TRBV4-1	.	.	TGCGCCAGCAGCCAAGAGGGCGGGGGGCAGAACACTGAAGCTTTCTTT	CASSQEGGGQNTEAFF
TRBJ1-1	TRBV7-8	.	.	TGTGCCAGCAGCTTGTCACAGGGCTGGACTGAAGCTTTCTTT	CASSLSQGWTEAFF
TRBJ2-7	TRBV11-2	.	once	TGTGCCAGCAGCTTAGACCGTCTGGGGCTATACGAGCAGTACTTC	CASSLDRLGLYEQYF
TRBJ1-3	TRBV2	TRBD1	.	TGTGCCAGCAGAGTTACTACCACCGGGACAGGGGAAGCTGGAAACACCATATATTTT	CASRVTTTGTGEAGNTIYF
TRBJ1-1	TRBV3-1/TRBV3-2	.	.	TGTGCCAGCAGCCTCGGGAGTCGAGTAGTAGGGACTGAAGCTTTCTTT	CASSLGSRVVGTEAFF
TRBJ1-1	TRBV28	TRBD1	.	TGTGCCAGCAGTTCGAGGACAGGGGGCATATCTTTCTTT	CASSSRTGGISFF
TRBJ1-2	TRBV9	.	.	TGTGCCAGCAGCGAAATTGACGGGCGGTATGGCTACACCTTC	CASSEIDGRYGYTF
TRBJ2-3	TRBV9	.	few	TGTGCCAGCAGCGTAGAACTGTACACAGATACGCAGTATTTT	CASSVELYTDTQYF
TRBJ2-1	TRBV19	.	.	TGTGCCAGTAGTATTGGGGACTACAATGAGCAGTTCTTC	CASSIGDYNEQFF
TRBJ1-1	TRBV7-3	.	.	TGTGCCAGCAGCTTAACAGGGGCAAACACTGAAGCTTTCTTT	CASSLTGANTEAFF
TRBJ1-4	TRBV7-2	TRBD1	.	TGTGCCAGCAGCTTCTCCGGGACAGGGATCGAAAAACTGTTTTTT	CASSFSGTGIEKLFF
TRBJ1-5	TRBV5-8	.	.	TGTGCCAGCAGTAAGGGCGGATATAGCAATCAGCCCCAGCATTTT	CASSKGGYSNQPQHF
TRBJ2-6	TRBV28	.	.	TGTGCCGCGTTGGGCAGAAAGTTCTCTGGGGCCAACGTCCTGACTTTC	CAALGRKFSGANVLTF
TRBJ1-3	TRBV11-3	.	.	TGTGCCAGCAGCTTAAGAGAGGGACCGATGTCCATATATTTT	CASSLREGPMSIYF
TRBJ1-1	TRBV7-9	.	.	TGTGCCAGCAGCTTTTTTTATTCCTCAGGAGTGAACACTGAAGCTTTCTTT	CASSFFYSSGVNTEAFF
TRBJ1-2	TRBV25-1	.	.	TGTGCCAGCAGTGTAGGGGCTAACTATGGCTACACCTTC	CASSVGANYGYTF
TRBJ1-1	TRBV19	.	.	TGTGCCAGTAGGTATCGCAGGGCGGGAGGCACTGAAGCTTTCTTT	CASRYRRAGGTEAFF
TRBJ1-1	TRBV7-6	.	.	TGTGCCAGCAGCTTACCGATGGATGGTGCCGACACTGAAGCTTTCTTT	CASSLPMDGADTEAFF
TRBJ1-5	TRBV7-9	.	.	TGTGCCAGCAGCTTAGTCGAGGACAGCTCAAATCAGCCCCAGCATTTT	CASSLVEDSSNQPQHF